Described below is a single TCR beta chain sequence and its context. This record belongs to a study of cytomegalovirus exposure and HLA in healthy donors. This CDR3 spans 15 amino acids. Looked up from germline, CDR1 is WNHNN and CDR2 is SYGVQD (reference sequence). Trimming pared 3 bases from V and 5 bases from J, leaving 14 bases between. PCR primers comprised 60 Vbeta and 13 Jbeta primers. Assay: immunoSEQ multiplex PCR; the TCRdb copy retains only in-frame clones and omits some. This table has over 150,000 clones, about four fifths appearing once. The specimen was PBMCs. The TCR comes from a male donor in good health and CMV-seropositive. This chain connects TRBV10-1 to TRBJ2-1; D might be TRBD1 (6 bases). The CDR3 DNA is TGCGCCAGCAGTGAAATCGGGACATTCGACAATGAGCAGTTCTTC. It codes for CASSEIGTFDNEQFF.